Each of the 30 T cell receptor beta chains below was sequenced from the same sample in a study of patients and donors after allogeneic stem cell transplantation. TCRdb recomputed calls from the RT-PCR reads with MiXCR, one row per CDR3 protein. The table shows approximately 200,000 distinct CDR3 sequences, with 38% occurring only once. The sequenced sample was blood, either unsorted or a sorted T cell fraction (not recorded which). Receptors originate from a human donor who was either an allogeneic HSCT recipient or a stem cell or donor lymphocyte infusion donor (not recorded which). It is not recorded whose cells these are; they may come from a transplant donor.

The chain links TRBV5-6 to TRBJ1-6, with TRBD1 matching 10 bases. J was trimmed by 9 bases and V by 3 bases; bases with no gene match: 3. The CDR3 extends over 14 amino acids. The V gene's germline CDR1 is SGHDT and CDR2 YYEEEE. The CDR3 protein is CASSYDRGPSPLHF. The CDR3, as DNA: TGTGCCAGCAGCTACGACAGGGGGCCTTCACCCCTCCACTTT.

This clonotype was seen only once. This chain connects TRBV5-8 to TRBJ2-7, with 8 bases aligning to TRBD1. Germline trimming cut 3 bases from V and 1 base from J; bases unmatched to any gene: 6. Germline V gene lookup returns CDR1 SGHTS and CDR2 YDEGEE. The CDR3 runs to 15 residues. Here the CDR3 DNA reads TGTGCCAGCAGCTCCCGACAGGGGATTTCCTACGAGCAGTACTTC. It yields the protein CASSSRQGISYEQYF.

The chain has TRBV9 and TRBJ2-7; TRBD1 agrees at 8 bases. The ends lost 3 bases at V and 5 bases at J; junction bases unmatched: 7. This CDR3 comprises 14 residues. Looked up from germline, CDR1 is SGDLS and CDR2 is YYNGEE. The DNA of the CDR3 is TGTGCCAGCAGCGAGGGACAGGCTGCCAACGAGCAGTACTTC. It translates to CASSEGQAANEQYF. The variable domain in full, with the rest retrieved from reference TRBV9 and TRBJ2-7, is DSGVTQTPKHLITATGQRVTLRCSPRSGDLSVYWYQQSLDQGLQFLIQYYNGEERAKGNILERFSAQQFPDLHSELNLSSLELGDSALYFCASSEGQAANEQYFGPGTRLTVT.

As to this clonotype: A read error may produce the germline difference seen at one junction end. CDR3 residues: CASSYRGANTGELFF. The CDR3 DNA follows: TGTGCCAGCAGTTATCGGGGGGCAAACACCGGGGAGTTGTTTTTT. The chain combines TRBV6-2 or TRBV6-3 with TRBJ2-2, with D perhaps TRBD2 (7 bases). Looked up from germline, CDR1 is MNHEY and CDR2 is SVGEGT. The CDR3 totals 15 residues.

CDR3 in DNA: TGTGCCAGCAGTTTCCGTCCCTCGGCTAATGAAAAACTGTTTTTT. Amino acids: CASSFRPSANEKLFF. This sequence joins TRBV12-3 or TRBV12-4 and TRBJ1-4; D is undetermined. V was trimmed by 3 bases and J by 3 bases, leaving 11 bases between them. This CDR3 is 15 amino acids long.

V is TRBV15 and J is TRBJ2-1; weak D call: TRBD2 (5 bases). CDR3 length: 14 residues. CDR1 is LNHNV, CDR2 YYDKDF, per germline (reference sequence). V was clipped by 1 base and J by 8 bases, with 12 bases between them. CDR3 bases: TGTGCCACCAGCAGAGGAGATAGCGTCCATGAGCAGTTCTTC. Residues: CATSRGDSVHEQFF.

This clonotype was seen many times. V is TRBV5-1 and J is TRBJ1-4; D gene ambiguous. The CDR3 spans 14 residues. Trimming removed 0 bases from V and 8 bases from J, with 11 bases in between. Germline V lookup: CDR1 SGHRS, CDR2 YFSETQ. In DNA form, the CDR3 reads TGCGCCAGCAGCTTGGCTCCGACGTGGGAAAAACTGTTTTTT. This codes for CASSLAPTWEKLFF.

This clonotype was seen a few times. The chain is built from TRBV15 and TRBJ1-5, with 7 bases aligning to TRBD1. Germline CDR1 is LNHNV and CDR2 is YYDKDF (reference sequence). Trimming took 3 bases from V and 2 from J; bases not matched to a gene: 4. The CDR3 is 15 amino acids. The CDR3 loop is CATSRAGTGNQPQHF. The CDR3 DNA follows: TGTGCCACCAGCAGGGCCGGGACAGGCAATCAGCCCCAGCATTTT.

The sample holds a few counts of this clonotype. V and J are TRBV3-1 and TRBJ1-5; 7 bases are a match to TRBD1. The J segment lost 4 bases and the V segment lost 4 bases, leaving 4 bases of the junction unmatched. The germline V gene encodes CDR1 LGHDT and CDR2 YNNKEL (reference sequence). CDR3 length: 14 amino acids. Here the CDR3 DNA reads TGTGCCAGCAGCCGTGGGACAGTTAATCAGCCCCAGCATTTT. Protein: CASSRGTVNQPQHF. Variable domain in full (rest from reference TRBV3-1 and TRBJ1-5): DTAVSQTPKYLVTQMGNDKSIKCEQNLGHDTMYWYKQDSKKFLKIMFSYNNKELIINETVPNRFSPKSPDKAHLNLHINSLELGDSAVYFCASSRGTVNQPQHFGDGTRLSIL.

The chain carries TRBV29-1 and TRBJ1-2; TRBD1 matches at 7 bases. Trimming at V came to 1 base and at J to 4 bases, leaving 6 bases not matched to a gene. The CDR3 is 14 amino acids. CDR1 and CDR2 (germline): SQVTM, ANQGSEA. CDR3 nucleotide sequence: TGCAGCGTTGAAGCTGGGGGACAGTTCTATGGCTACACCTTC. It translates to CSVEAGGQFYGYTF.

This clonotype occurred a few times. The chain has TRBV5-6 and TRBJ1-5; D gene unclear. V was trimmed by 2 bases and J by 5 bases, leaving 8 bases between them. The CDR3 covers 13 residues. From germline, CDR1 is SGHDT and CDR2 YYEEEE. Here the CDR3 reads CASSFRPDQPQHF. In DNA, the CDR3 is TGTGCCAGCAGCTTCCGACCCGATCAGCCCCAGCATTTT.

This chain connects TRBV29-1 to TRBJ1-1, with D maybe TRBD1 (6 bases). V lost 4 bases, J lost 0 bases, and 9 bases lay in between. Germline values: CDR1 SQVTM, CDR2 ANQGSEA. CDR3 length: 13 residues. The CDR3 protein is CSVAGTLNTEAFF. The CDR3 region has the DNA TGCAGCGTTGCTGGGACATTGAACACTGAAGCTTTCTTT.

This clonotype was detected only a few times. The J gene is TRBJ2-3, the V gene TRBV29-1; D unclear. Between the trimmed V and J ends, which lost 8 bases and 0 bases, there was a span of 12 bases. In germline, CDR1 is SQVTM, CDR2 ANQGSEA. This CDR3 contains 13 residues. CDR3 residues: CSFLLDSTDTQYF. Written as DNA, the CDR3 is TGCAGCTTCCTCCTGGACAGCACAGATACGCAGTATTTT.

The rearrangement joins TRBV6-5 to TRBJ2-2, with D perhaps matching TRBD1 (5 bases). CDR1 and CDR2 from the germline V gene are MNHEY and SVGAGI. The CDR3 length is 13 residues. V was trimmed by 2 bases and J by 6 bases, leaving 7 bases between them. As DNA, the CDR3 is TGTGCCAGCAGTTACCAGGGTTCCGGGGAGCTGTTTTTT. Its protein product is CASSYQGSGELFF.

This clonotype was seen a handful of times. The chain carries TRBV4-1 and TRBJ1-2; D remains ambiguous. The CDR3 runs to 14 residues. Germline-derived CDR1 and CDR2 are MGHRA and YSYEKL. V shed 0 bases and J shed 2 bases, with 7 bases lying between them. CDR3 residues: CASSQDMLNYGYTF. DNA of the CDR3: TGCGCCAGCAGCCAAGACATGCTGAACTATGGCTACACCTTC.

This clonotype was counted only a few times. This rearrangement joins TRBV5-5 to TRBJ1-1; 7 nucleotides agree with TRBD1. Germline V gives CDR1 SGHKS, CDR2 YYEKEE (reference sequence). The CDR3 covers 14 residues. With V trimmed by 2 bases and J by 4 bases, 5 bases remained unmatched. CDR3 protein: CASSFPRGSTEAFF. The CDR3, as DNA: TGTGCCAGCAGCTTCCCCAGGGGGAGCACTGAAGCTTTCTTT.

The chain couples TRBV2 to TRBJ2-7, with D perhaps matching TRBD2 (5 bases). Trimming left V 4 bases short and J 0 bases short, with 10 bases between. Looked up from germline, CDR1 is SNHLY and CDR2 is FYNNEI. This CDR3 comprises 14 residues. CDR3 in amino acids: CASSAQADSYEQYF. As DNA, the CDR3 is TGTGCCAGCAGTGCCCAAGCGGACTCCTACGAGCAGTACTTC.

The sample holds a few counts of this clonotype. This chain connects TRBV7-9 to TRBJ1-1; the D gene is possibly TRBD1 (5 bases). Germline V gene data show CDR1 as SEHNR and CDR2 as FQNEAQ (reference sequence). CDR3 length: 12 residues. V lost 5 bases and J 5 bases, leaving 9 bases between the germline ends. The CDR3 region is CASSVGVTEAFF. The CDR3 DNA reads as TGTGCCAGCAGCGTAGGGGTGACTGAAGCTTTCTTT.

This clonotype was seen only a few times. V and J are TRBV12-3 or TRBV12-4 and TRBJ1-3; no clear D gene. The CDR3 loop spans 12 amino acids. The ends were cut back, 6 bases at V and 10 bases at J, with 13 bases in the middle. This chain's CDR3 is CASRVNLGTIYF. The CDR3 region has the DNA TGTGCCAGCAGGGTAAACCTCGGTACCATATATTTT.

The J gene is TRBJ1-6, the V gene TRBV20-1, with 9 bases identical to TRBD1. This CDR3 is 14 amino acids long. Germline V gives CDR1 DFQATT, CDR2 SNEGSKA (reference sequence). V lost 4 bases and J lost 9; bases outside the gene matches: 7. CDR3 in amino acids: CSANPTGGTSPLHF. For the CDR3, the DNA is TGCAGTGCTAACCCTACAGGGGGCACTTCACCCCTCCACTTT.

This CDR3 is CAIRERGTETQYF. CDR3 in DNA: TGTGCCATCAGGGAGCGGGGAACGGAGACCCAGTACTTC. The V and J genes are TRBV10-3 and TRBJ2-5; TRBD2 aligns across 7 bases. The V and J ends lost 6 bases and 5 bases, in that order; junction bases with no gene match: 6. CDR1 is ENHRY, CDR2 SYGVKD, per germline. There are 13 residues in the CDR3.

In this sample, this clonotype turned up a few times. This chain joins TRBV3-1 and TRBJ1-2; D uncertain. This CDR3 comprises 15 residues. The V and J ends lost 6 bases and 7 bases respectively, with 21 bases between them. CDR1 is LGHDT, CDR2 YNNKEL, per germline (reference sequence). DNA of the CDR3: TGTGCCAGCAGTCTGGACGGCCGTCCAGCACCTGGCTACACCTTC. Protein: CASSLDGRPAPGYTF.

This clonotype was counted only a few times. This rearrangement joins TRBV20-1 to TRBJ1-2, with 8 positions matching TRBD1. Germline V gene lookup returns CDR1 DFQATT and CDR2 SNEGSKA (reference sequence). The CDR3 covers 13 residues. J was trimmed by 8 bases and V by 1 base; bases with no gene match: 6. CDR3 protein: CSARGQGAVGYTF. CDR3 sequence (DNA): TGCAGTGCTAGAGGGCAGGGGGCGGTCGGCTACACCTTC.

The CDR3 sequence: CASSQRTGNEQFF. The CDR3 DNA follows: TGTGCCAGCAGCCAAAGGACTGGAAATGAGCAGTTCTTC. The rearrangement uses TRBV3-1 and TRBJ2-1; tentatively, D is TRBD2 (5 bases). Trimming took 2 bases from V and 7 from J, leaving 9 bases between them. The CDR3 consists of 13 residues. Germline CDR1 and CDR2: LGHDT and YNNKEL (reference sequence).

V is TRBV20-1 and J is TRBJ2-3; 7 bases line up with TRBD2. Germline V gene lookup returns CDR1 DFQATT and CDR2 SNEGSKA (reference sequence). The CDR3 is 13 amino acids. The junction had 9 bases not matched to a gene; V was cut back by 5 bases and J by 7 bases. The CDR3 loop reads CSASRDYHHTQYF. CDR3 in DNA: TGCAGTGCTTCCCGGGACTACCATCATACGCAGTATTTT.

The chain joins TRBV12-3 or TRBV12-4 to TRBJ1-2, with D possibly being TRBD1 (5 bases). V was cut by 6 bases and J by 4 bases, with 18 bases left in between. The CDR3 runs 15 residues. In DNA form, the CDR3 reads TGTGCCAGCAGCCCGGGGGGTAGTTTGGGCTATGGCTACACCTTC. It encodes CASSPGGSLGYGYTF.

This chain links TRBV12-3 or TRBV12-4 with TRBJ1-2; a weak D match, TRBD1 (5 bases). CDR3 length: 15 residues. V lost 7 bases to trimming and J lost 5 bases, with 20 bases between them. CDR3 nucleotide sequence: TGTGCCAGCACCTTTGGGGACTTGTTGCCTTATGGCTACACCTTC. Amino acids: CASTFGDLLPYGYTF.

This chain joins TRBV5-5 and TRBJ2-1; 10 bases map to TRBD2. There are 19 residues in the CDR3. Germline CDR1 and CDR2: SGHKS and YYEKEE (reference sequence). With V trimmed by 2 bases and J by 7 bases, 18 bases remained unmatched. CDR3 region: CASSFAVSLAGDLRNEQFF. Here the CDR3 DNA reads TGTGCCAGCAGCTTTGCCGTGAGTCTAGCGGGGGATTTGCGGAATGAGCAGTTCTTC.

The gene calls are TRBV27 and TRBJ1-2; D perhaps matches TRBD1 (5 bases). This CDR3 contains 16 residues. V lost 5 bases to trimming and J lost 4 bases, with 20 bases between them. The V gene's germline CDR1 is MNHEY and CDR2 SMNVEV (reference sequence). The CDR3 sequence: CASSPSTGLMSYGYTF. CDR3 coding DNA: TGTGCCAGCAGTCCCTCCACGGGACTGATGTCCTATGGCTACACCTTC.

This clonotype turned up a few times. This rearrangement joins TRBV7-9 to TRBJ1-4; D possibly corresponds to TRBD1 (5 bases). This CDR3 has 15 residues. With 2 bases removed from V and 7 bases from J, the gap between germline ends came to 14 bases. Germline CDR1 SEHNR, CDR2 FQNEAQ (reference sequence). The CDR3 spells CASSLFSGRGEKLFF. DNA for the CDR3: TGTGCCAGCAGCTTATTTTCCGGGAGGGGTGAAAAACTGTTTTTT.